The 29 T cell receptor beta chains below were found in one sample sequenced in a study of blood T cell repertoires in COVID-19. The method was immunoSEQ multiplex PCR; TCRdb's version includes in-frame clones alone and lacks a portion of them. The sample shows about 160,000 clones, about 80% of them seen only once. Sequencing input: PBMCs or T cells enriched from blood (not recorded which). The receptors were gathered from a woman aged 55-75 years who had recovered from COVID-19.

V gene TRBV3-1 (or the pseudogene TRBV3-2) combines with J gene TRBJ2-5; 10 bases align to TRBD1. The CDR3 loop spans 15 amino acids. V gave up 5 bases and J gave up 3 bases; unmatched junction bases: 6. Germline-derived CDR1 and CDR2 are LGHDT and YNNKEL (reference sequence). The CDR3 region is CASSARTGGEETQYF. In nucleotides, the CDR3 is TGTGCCAGCAGCGCCCGGACAGGGGGTGAAGAGACCCAGTACTTC.

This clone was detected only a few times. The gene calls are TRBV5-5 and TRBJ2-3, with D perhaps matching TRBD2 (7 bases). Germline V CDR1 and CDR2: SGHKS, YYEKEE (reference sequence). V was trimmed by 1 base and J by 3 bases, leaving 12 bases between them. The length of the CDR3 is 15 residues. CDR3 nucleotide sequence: TGTGCCAGCAGCTTGTGGGGGGGCCTAACAGATACGCAGTATTTT. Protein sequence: CASSLWGGLTDTQYF.

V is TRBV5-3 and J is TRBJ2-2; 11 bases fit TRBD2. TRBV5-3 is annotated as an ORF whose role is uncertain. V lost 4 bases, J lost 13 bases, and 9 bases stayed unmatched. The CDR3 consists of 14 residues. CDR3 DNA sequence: TGTGCCAGAAGCCGTACTAGCGGGGGCGGCATGCTGTTTTTT. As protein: CARSRTSGGGMLFF.

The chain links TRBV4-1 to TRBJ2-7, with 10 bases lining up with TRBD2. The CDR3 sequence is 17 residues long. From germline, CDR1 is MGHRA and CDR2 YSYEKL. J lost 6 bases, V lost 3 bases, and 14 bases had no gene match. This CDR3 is CASSQGIAGGSFSEQYF. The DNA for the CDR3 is TGCGCCAGCAGCCAGGGAATAGCGGGGGGATCTTTTAGCGAGCAGTACTTC.

The CDR3 DNA reads as TGTGCCAGCTCACCACCTCCCAGGGGAGATACGCAGTATTTT. It encodes CASSPPPRGDTQYF. The genes are TRBV18 and TRBJ2-3; tentatively, D is TRBD1 (6 bases). The V end was cut by 0 bases, the J end by 5 bases, with 9 bases between. This CDR3 is built from 14 residues. Germline assignment: CDR1 KGHSH and CDR2 LQKENI.

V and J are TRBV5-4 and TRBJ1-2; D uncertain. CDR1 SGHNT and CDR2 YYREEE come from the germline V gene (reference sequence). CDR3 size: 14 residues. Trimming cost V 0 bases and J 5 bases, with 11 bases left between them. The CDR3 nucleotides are TGTGCCAGCAGCTTGGAACGGGTACGATATGGCTACACCTTC. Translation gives CASSLERVRYGYTF.

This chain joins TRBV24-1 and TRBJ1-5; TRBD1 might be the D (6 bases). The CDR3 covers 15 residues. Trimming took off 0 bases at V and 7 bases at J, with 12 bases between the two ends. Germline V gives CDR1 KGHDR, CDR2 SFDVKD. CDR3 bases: TGTGCCACCAGTGATTTGTTAAAGGGGGGGCAGCCCCAGCATTTT. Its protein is CATSDLLKGGQPQHF.

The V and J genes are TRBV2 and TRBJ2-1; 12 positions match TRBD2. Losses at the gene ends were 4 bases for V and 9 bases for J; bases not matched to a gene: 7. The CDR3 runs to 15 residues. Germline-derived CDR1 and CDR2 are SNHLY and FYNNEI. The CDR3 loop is CASSVPSGGAVEQFF. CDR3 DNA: TGTGCCAGCAGTGTCCCTAGCGGGGGGGCTGTTGAGCAGTTCTTC.

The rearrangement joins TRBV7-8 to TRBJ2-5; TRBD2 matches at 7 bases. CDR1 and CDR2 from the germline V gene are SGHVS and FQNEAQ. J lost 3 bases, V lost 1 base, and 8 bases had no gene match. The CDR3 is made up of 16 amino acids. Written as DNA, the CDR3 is TGTGCCAGCAGCTTAGACGGGGGACTACGCAAAGAGACCCAGTACTTC. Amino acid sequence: CASSLDGGLRKETQYF.

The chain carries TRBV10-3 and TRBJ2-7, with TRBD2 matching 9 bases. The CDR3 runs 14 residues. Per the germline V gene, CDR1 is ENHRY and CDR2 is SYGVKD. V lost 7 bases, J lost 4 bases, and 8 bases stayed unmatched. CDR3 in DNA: TGTGCCATCATGGAGGCGGGGGGGAGTTACGAGCAGTACTTC. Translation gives CAIMEAGGSYEQYF.

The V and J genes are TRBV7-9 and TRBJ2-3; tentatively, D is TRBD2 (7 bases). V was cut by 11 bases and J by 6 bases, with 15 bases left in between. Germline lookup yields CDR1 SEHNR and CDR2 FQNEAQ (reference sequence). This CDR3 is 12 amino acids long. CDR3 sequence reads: CALLGGQDTQYF. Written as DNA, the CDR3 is TGTGCCCTATTGGGGGGGCAGGATACGCAGTATTTT.

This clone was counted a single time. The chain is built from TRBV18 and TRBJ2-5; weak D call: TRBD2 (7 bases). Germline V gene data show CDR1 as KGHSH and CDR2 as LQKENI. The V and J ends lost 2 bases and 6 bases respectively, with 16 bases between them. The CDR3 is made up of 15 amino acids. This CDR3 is CASSPSLGGPKTQYF. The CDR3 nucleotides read TGTGCCAGCTCACCAAGCTTGGGGGGGCCTAAGACCCAGTACTTC.

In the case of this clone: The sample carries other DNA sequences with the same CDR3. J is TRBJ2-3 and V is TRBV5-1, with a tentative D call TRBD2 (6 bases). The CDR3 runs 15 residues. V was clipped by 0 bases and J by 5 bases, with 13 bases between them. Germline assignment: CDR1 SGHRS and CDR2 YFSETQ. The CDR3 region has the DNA TGCGCCAGCAGCTTGGCCGGGGGTAGCGGAGATACGCAGTATTTT. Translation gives CASSLAGGSGDTQYF.

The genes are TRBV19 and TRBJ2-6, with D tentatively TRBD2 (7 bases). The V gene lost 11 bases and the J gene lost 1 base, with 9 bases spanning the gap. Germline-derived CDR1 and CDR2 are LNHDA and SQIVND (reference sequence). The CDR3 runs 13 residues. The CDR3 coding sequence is TGTGCCGGGGGGGCGTCTGGGGCCAACGTCCTGACTTTC. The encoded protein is CAGGASGANVLTF.

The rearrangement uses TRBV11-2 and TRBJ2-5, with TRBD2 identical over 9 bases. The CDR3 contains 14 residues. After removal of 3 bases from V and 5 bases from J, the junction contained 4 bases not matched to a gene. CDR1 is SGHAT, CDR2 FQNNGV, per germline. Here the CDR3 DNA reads TGTGCCAGCAGCTTCGGCGGGGGGGAGGAGACCCAGTACTTC. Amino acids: CASSFGGGEETQYF.

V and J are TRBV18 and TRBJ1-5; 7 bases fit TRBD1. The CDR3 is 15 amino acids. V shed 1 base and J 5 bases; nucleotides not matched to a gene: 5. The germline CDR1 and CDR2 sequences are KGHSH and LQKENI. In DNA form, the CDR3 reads TGTGCCAGCTCACCACTTCAGGGGGACGATCAGCCCCAGCATTTT. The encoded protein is CASSPLQGDDQPQHF.

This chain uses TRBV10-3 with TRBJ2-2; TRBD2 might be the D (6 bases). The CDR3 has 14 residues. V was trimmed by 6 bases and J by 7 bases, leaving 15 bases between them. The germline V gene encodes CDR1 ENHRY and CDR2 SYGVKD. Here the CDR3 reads CAISRLEGGGELFF. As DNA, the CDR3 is TGTGCCATCAGCAGACTAGAGGGAGGCGGGGAGCTGTTTTTT.

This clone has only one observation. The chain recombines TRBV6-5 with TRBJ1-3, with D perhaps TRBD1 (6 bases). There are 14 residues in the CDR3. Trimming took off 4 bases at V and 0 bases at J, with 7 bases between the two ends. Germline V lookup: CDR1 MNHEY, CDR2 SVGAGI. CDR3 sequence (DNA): TGTGCCAGCAGTTTGACAGGCTCTGGAAACACCATATATTTT. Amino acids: CASSLTGSGNTIYF.

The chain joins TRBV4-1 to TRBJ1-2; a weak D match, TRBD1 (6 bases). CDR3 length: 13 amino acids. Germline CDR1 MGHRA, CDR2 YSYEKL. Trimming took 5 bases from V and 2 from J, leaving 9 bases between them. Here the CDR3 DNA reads TGCGCCAGCAGCTACGACAGGAACTATGGCTACACCTTC. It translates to CASSYDRNYGYTF.

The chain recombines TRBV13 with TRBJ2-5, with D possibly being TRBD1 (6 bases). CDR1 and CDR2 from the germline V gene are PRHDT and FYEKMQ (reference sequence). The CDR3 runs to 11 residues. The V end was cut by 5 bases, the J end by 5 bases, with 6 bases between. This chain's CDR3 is CASSRGETQYF. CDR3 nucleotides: TGTGCCAGCAGCAGGGGGGAGACCCAGTACTTC. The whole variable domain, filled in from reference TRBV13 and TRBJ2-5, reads AAGVIQSPRHLIKEKRETATLKCYPIPRHDTVYWYQQGPGQDPQFLISFYEKMQSDKGSIPDRFSAQQFSDYHSELNMSSLELGDSALYFCASSRGETQYFGPGTRLLVL.

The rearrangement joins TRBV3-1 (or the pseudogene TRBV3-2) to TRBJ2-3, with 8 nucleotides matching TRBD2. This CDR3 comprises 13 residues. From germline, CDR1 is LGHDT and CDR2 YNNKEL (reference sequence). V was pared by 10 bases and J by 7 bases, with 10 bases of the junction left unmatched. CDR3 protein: CATRGSGVNTQYF. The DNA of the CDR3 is TGTGCCACCCGGGGTAGCGGGGTAAATACGCAGTATTTT.

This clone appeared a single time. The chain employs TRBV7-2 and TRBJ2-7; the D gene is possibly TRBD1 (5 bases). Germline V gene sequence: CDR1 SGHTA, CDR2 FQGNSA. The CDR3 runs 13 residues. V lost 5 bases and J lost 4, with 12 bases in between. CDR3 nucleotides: TGTGCCAGCAGCCCCGCAGGGAAGTACGAGCAGTACTTC. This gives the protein CASSPAGKYEQYF.

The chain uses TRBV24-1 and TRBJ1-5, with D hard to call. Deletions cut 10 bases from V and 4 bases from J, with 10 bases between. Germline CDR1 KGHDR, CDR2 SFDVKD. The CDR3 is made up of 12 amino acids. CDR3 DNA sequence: TGTGCCACAGCGCTCGGAAATCAGCCCCAGCATTTT. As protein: CATALGNQPQHF.

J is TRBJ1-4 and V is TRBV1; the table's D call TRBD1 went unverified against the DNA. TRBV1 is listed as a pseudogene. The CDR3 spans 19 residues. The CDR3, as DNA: TGCACCAGCAGCCCGGCAACGGGACAGGCGAAGGAAACTAATGAAAAACTGTTTTTT. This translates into CTSSPATGQAKETNEKLFF.

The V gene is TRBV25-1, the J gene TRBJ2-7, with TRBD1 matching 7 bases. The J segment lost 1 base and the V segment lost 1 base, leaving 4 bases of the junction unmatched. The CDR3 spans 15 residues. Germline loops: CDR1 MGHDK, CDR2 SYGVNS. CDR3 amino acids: CASSESRGQSYEQYF. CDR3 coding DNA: TGTGCCAGCAGTGAATCTAGGGGGCAGTCCTACGAGCAGTACTTC.

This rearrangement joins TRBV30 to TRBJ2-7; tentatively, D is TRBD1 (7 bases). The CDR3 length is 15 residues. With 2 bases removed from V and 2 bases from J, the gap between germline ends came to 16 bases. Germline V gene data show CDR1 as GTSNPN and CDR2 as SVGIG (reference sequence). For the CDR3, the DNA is TGTGCCTGGAGTACAAGGCGGGACAGTCCCTACGAGCAGTACTTC. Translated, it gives CAWSTRRDSPYEQYF.

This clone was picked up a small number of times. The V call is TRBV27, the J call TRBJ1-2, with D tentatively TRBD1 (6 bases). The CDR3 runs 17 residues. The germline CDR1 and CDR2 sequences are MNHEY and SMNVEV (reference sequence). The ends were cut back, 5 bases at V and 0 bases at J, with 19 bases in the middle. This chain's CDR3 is CASSPIPGGRANYGYTF. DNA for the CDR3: TGTGCCAGCAGTCCCATCCCGGGGGGGCGCGCTAACTATGGCTACACCTTC.

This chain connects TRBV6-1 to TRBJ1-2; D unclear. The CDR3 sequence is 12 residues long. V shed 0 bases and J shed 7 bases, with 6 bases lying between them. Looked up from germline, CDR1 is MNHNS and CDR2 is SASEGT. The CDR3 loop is CASSEATRGYTF. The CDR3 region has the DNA TGTGCCAGCAGTGAAGCAACACGTGGCTACACCTTC.

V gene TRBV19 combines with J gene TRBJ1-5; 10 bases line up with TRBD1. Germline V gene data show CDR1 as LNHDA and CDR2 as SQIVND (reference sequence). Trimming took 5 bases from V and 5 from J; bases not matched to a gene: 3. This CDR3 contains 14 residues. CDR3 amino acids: CASSPTGGYQPQHF. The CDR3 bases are TGTGCCAGTAGTCCGACAGGGGGCTATCAGCCCCAGCATTTT.